This T cell receptor (beta chain) comes out of a study of T cells in localized non-small cell lung cancer. The germline gives CDR1 GTSNPN, CDR2 SVGIG (reference sequence). With 2 bases removed from V and 1 base from J, the gap between germline ends came to 6 bases. This CDR3 has 13 amino acids. Study results and limitations: Adjacent uninvolved lung had the highest clonality, suggesting focused antigen responses. Median approximately 61 top-100 tumor clones were shared with paired adjacent lung. Heterogeneity cannot be ruled out, as sequencing used one tumor region only.

The repertoire was sequenced with immunoSEQ multiplex PCR; TCRdb's copy has only in-frame clones and lacks some. The table records tens of thousands of clones, approximately 90% of them present only once. About this clone itself: Its antigen is not known.

The starting material was peripheral blood, obtained before any cancer treatment. The receptor was isolated from a woman aged 40-75 years with stage I squamous cell lung carcinoma. The J gene is TRBJ1-3, the V gene TRBV30; D is undetermined. CDR3 in amino acids: CAWSSGSGNTIYF. In DNA form, the CDR3 reads TGTGCCTGGAGTAGCGGTTCTGGAAACACCATATATTTT.